The clone carrying this T cell receptor beta chain has ten or more counts. Its antigen is unidentified. Input for naive CD8 libraries was 20,000 to 1,000,000 sorted cells; the RNA fraction used was 10%, 30% or 50%. These data originate in a study of molecular identifiers for immune sequencing clone quantification. Notes on the study in general: Same-barcode identical TCR molecules could make highly expanded clones look smaller than they are. Spiked Jurkat TCR RNA equal to one cell could reportedly be picked out among 800,000 to 1,000,000 naive cells.

Germline V gene data show CDR1 as SGHTA and CDR2 as FQGNSA. CDR3 size: 17 residues. Trimming took off 3 bases at V and 4 bases at J, with 22 bases between the two ends. Previously described methods and listed TCR primers produced bulk TCR libraries. TCRdb called the PCR reads again in MiXCR, with one record for every CDR3 protein. The sample lists over 300,000 distinct CDR3 sequences; roughly a quarter were seen once. This sequence joins TRBV7-2 and TRBJ2-7, with D perhaps TRBD2 (6 bases). Sequencing was done on a sample of naive CD8+ T cells from blood, with Jurkat cell RNA spiked in. As for subset: FACS-sorted CD8+CD4-CCR7+CD45RA+ naive T cells. The clonotype originates from a human donor in good health. Some libraries in this study had Jurkat cell RNA spiked in. CDR3 sequence: CASSFYPIAAGGYEQYF. The CDR3 nucleotides are TGTGCCAGCAGCTTTTACCCAATCGCCGCTGGGGGGTACGAGCAGTACTTC.